The rows below give T cell receptor beta chains drawn from one sample of a study of blood T cell repertoires in COVID-19. Method: immunoSEQ multiplex PCR; TCRdb's copy keeps in-frame clones and lacks some. The data show roughly 60,000 clones, with roughly 84% seen just once and about 16% held by the top ten. The material sequenced was peripheral blood. Every receptor here comes from a man between 60 and 70 years old with COVID-19, enrolled during active disease. Both conserved end residues are part of each CDR3. Each record gives: V gene, clone size, D gene, J gene, CDR3 protein, CDR3 DNA. D genes are given only for firm matches. Not every row has a clone size; where given, it reads once, few, many or a size class.

TRBV3-1/TRBV3-2,-,TRBD2,TRBJ2-3,CASSRAGGPLAQYF,TGTGCCAGCAGCCGAGCGGGGGGGCCGTTGGCGCAGTATTTT
TRBV28,once,-,TRBJ1-2,CASSLSFVSGYTF,TGTGCCAGCAGTTTGTCCTTCGTGAGTGGCTACACCTTC
TRBV10-2,once,TRBD2,TRBJ2-1,CASSEGWSGRANEQFF,TGCGCCAGCAGTGAGGGTTGGAGCGGGAGGGCCAATGAGCAGTTCTTC
TRBV28,-,-,TRBJ1-1,CASSSGVFQRTEAFF,TGTGCCAGCAGTTCCGGGGTATTTCAAAGAACTGAAGCTTTCTTT
TRBV9,-,TRBD2,TRBJ2-1,CASSPQSGSGEEQFF,TGTGCCAGCAGCCCCCAGAGTGGTAGCGGGGAGGAGCAGTTCTTC
TRBV30,-,-,TRBJ1-3,CAWSAGTFSGNTIYF,TGTGCCTGGAGTGCCGGGACATTCTCTGGAAACACCATATATTTT
TRBV5-4,-,TRBD2,TRBJ2-3,CASSLGGSRGTDTQYF,TGTGCCAGCAGCTTGGGCGGGAGTAGAGGAACAGATACGCAGTATTTT
TRBV19,few,TRBD2,TRBJ2-1,CASSPEGLAVNEQFF,TGTGCCAGTAGTCCTGAGGGACTAGCGGTCAATGAGCAGTTCTTC
TRBV7-3,-,TRBD1,TRBJ1-1,CASSPWTGRNTEAFF,TGTGCCAGCAGCCCGTGGACAGGGCGGAACACTGAAGCTTTCTTT
TRBV6-5,-,-,TRBJ1-2,CASSWRSTANYGYTF,TGTGCCAGCAGTTGGAGGTCAACCGCTAACTATGGCTACACCTTC
TRBV7-3,-,TRBD1,TRBJ1-2,CASSLVGGQENGYTF,TGTGCCAGCAGCTTAGTAGGGGGACAGGAAAATGGCTACACCTTC
TRBV11-2,-,TRBD2,TRBJ2-7,CASSLDPIGLAGTYEQYF,TGTGCCAGCAGCTTAGACCCCATTGGACTAGCGGGTACCTACGAGCAGTACTTC
TRBV5-4,once,-,TRBJ1-2,CASSVRGREDYGYTF,TGTGCCAGCAGCGTCCGAGGAAGGGAGGACTATGGCTACACCTTC
TRBV5-1,few,-,TRBJ1-3,CASRTDSGNTIYF,TGCGCCAGCAGGACAGACTCTGGAAACACCATATATTTT
TRBV3-1/TRBV3-2,few,-,TRBJ2-1,CASSYSYAHEQFF,TGTGCCAGCAGCTACTCTTATGCTCATGAGCAGTTCTTC
TRBV5-1,-,TRBD2,TRBJ2-5,CASSLGLAGGQETQYF,TGCGCCAGCAGCTTGGGACTAGCGGGGGGACAAGAGACCCAGTACTTC